The rows below give T cell receptor beta chains drawn from one sample of a study of T cell changes during pregnancy in multiple sclerosis. Clones were sequenced by immunoSEQ multiplex PCR, and TCRdb holds only the in-frame ones, with some missing. Of 65,000 to 85,000 clones listed, roughly 91% are singletons. Material: CD4+ T cells from peripheral blood mononuclear cells, obtained after pregnancy. The receptors were gathered from a female donor with multiple sclerosis, enrolled in a pregnancy study. Both conserved end residues are part of each CDR3. Fields, in order: D gene, clone size, V gene, J gene, CDR3 DNA, CDR3 protein. The D gene is left open where the match is weak. A row's size may be missing; if present it is once, few, many or a size class.

>.|.|TRBV15|TRBJ1-2
TGTGCCACCAGCAGAGCAGGGTCGGGCAACTATGGCTACACCTTC
CATSRAGSGNYGYTF
>.|.|TRBV18|TRBJ1-2
TGTGCCAGCTCGCAATCGGGGGGCGCCGGAGGCTACACCTTC
CASSQSGGAGGYTF
>.|.|TRBV5-1|TRBJ1-1
TGCGCCAGCAGCTGGGGGACACGCAACACTGAAGCTTTCTTT
CASSWGTRNTEAFF
>.|.|TRBV10-1|TRBJ1-3
TGCGCCAGCAGTGATGGGGGCACTGGAAACACCATATATTTT
CASSDGGTGNTIYF
>.|.|TRBV7-9|TRBJ2-1
TGTGCCAGCAGTAGCCCGACAGTCCAAAATGAGCAGTTCTTC
CASSSPTVQNEQFF
>TRBD1|.|TRBV19|TRBJ2-2
TGTGCCAGTAGTAGGCAGGGGGACACCGGGGAGCTGTTTTTT
CASSRQGDTGELFF
>TRBD2|.|TRBV19|TRBJ2-3
TGTGCCAGTAGTATGGAAGGAGCGGGGACAGATACGCAGTATTTT
CASSMEGAGTDTQYF
>.|.|TRBV5-6|TRBJ1-3
TGTGCCAGCAGCTTGATGGCAGGCACCTCTGGAAACACCATATATTTT
CASSLMAGTSGNTIYF
>.|once|TRBV29-1|TRBJ2-5
TGCAGCGTTGCTCCAGGGATTGAGACCCAGTACTTC
CSVAPGIETQYF
>.|.|TRBV5-1|TRBJ1-1
TGCGCCAGCAGCTTGGACAGCCCGGGAACTGAAGCTTTCTTT
CASSLDSPGTEAFF
>TRBD1|.|TRBV7-3|TRBJ2-7
TGTGCCAGCAGCTTTTCCAGCGACAGGGACGGCGAGCAGTACTTC
CASSFSSDRDGEQYF
>.|.|TRBV4-1|TRBJ1-2
TGCGCCAGCAGCCAAGCCGGACAGAGACGCTACACCTTC
CASSQAGQRRYTF
>.|.|TRBV6-1|TRBJ2-7
TGTGCCAGCAGTACTAGCTCGAGCTCCTACGAGCAGTACTTC
CASSTSSSSYEQYF
>TRBD2|.|TRBV30|TRBJ2-7
TGTGCCTGGAGTTTAATGACTAGCGGTGCTTCCTACGAGCAGTACTTC
CAWSLMTSGASYEQYF
>.|.|TRBV19|TRBJ1-1
TGTGCCAGTAGTATTGGAGGGGTTAGTAACACTGAAGCTTTCTTT
CASSIGGVSNTEAFF
>TRBD2|.|TRBV27|TRBJ2-3
TGTGCCAGCAGTTTGGGGGGGACTCGACTGCTCCGGGATACGCAGTATTTT
CASSLGGTRLLRDTQYF
>TRBD1|.|TRBV28|TRBJ2-3
TGTGCCAGCAGTTACCCGACAGGGGTAGGACATACGCAGTATTTT
CASSYPTGVGHTQYF
>.|once|TRBV10-3|TRBJ2-1
TGTGCCATCGGGGGGAGCTCCTACAATGAGCAGTTCTTC
CAIGGSSYNEQFF
>.|.|TRBV7-9|TRBJ2-6
TGTGCCAGCAGCTTAGCGGCCGCGGGCCGGTCTGGGGCCAACGTCCTGACTTTC
CASSLAAAGRSGANVLTF
>.|.|TRBV18|TRBJ1-5
TGTGCCAGCGCAAGGGACACTTATCAGCCCCAGCATTTT
CASARDTYQPQHF
>.|once|TRBV5-5|TRBJ1-3
TGTGCCAGCAGCCTACGGGGGGGCCCAAACACCATATATTTT
CASSLRGGPNTIYF
>TRBD1|.|TRBV7-3|TRBJ2-7
TGTGCCAGCAGCTTAAATGGTGGACAGGGTGCGCAGTACTTC
CASSLNGGQGAQYF
>TRBD2|once|TRBV7-9|TRBJ2-3
TGTGCCAGCAGCCGGGGGGAAGGTACGCAGTATTTT
CASSRGEGTQYF
>TRBD1|.|TRBV9|TRBJ1-5
TGTGCCAGCAGCGAGACAGGGGGTGGACAGCCCCAGCATTTT
CASSETGGGQPQHF
>TRBD2|.|TRBV5-4|TRBJ2-1
TGTGCCAGCAGCCCACAAATCGGACTAGCGATGAATGAGCAGTTCTTC
CASSPQIGLAMNEQFF
>.|.|TRBV10-3|TRBJ1-4
TGTGCCATCAGTGAGACGACAGTGGGAGGAGAAAAACTGTTTTTT
CAISETTVGGEKLFF
>TRBD2|once|TRBV6-6|TRBJ2-3
TGTGCCAGCAGTCCTGATAGCGGGGGGACCGCTAATACGCAGTATTTT
CASSPDSGGTANTQYF
>.|once|TRBV2|TRBJ1-1
TGTGCCAGCAGGTCGATAGTGAACACTGAAGCTTTCTTT
CASRSIVNTEAFF